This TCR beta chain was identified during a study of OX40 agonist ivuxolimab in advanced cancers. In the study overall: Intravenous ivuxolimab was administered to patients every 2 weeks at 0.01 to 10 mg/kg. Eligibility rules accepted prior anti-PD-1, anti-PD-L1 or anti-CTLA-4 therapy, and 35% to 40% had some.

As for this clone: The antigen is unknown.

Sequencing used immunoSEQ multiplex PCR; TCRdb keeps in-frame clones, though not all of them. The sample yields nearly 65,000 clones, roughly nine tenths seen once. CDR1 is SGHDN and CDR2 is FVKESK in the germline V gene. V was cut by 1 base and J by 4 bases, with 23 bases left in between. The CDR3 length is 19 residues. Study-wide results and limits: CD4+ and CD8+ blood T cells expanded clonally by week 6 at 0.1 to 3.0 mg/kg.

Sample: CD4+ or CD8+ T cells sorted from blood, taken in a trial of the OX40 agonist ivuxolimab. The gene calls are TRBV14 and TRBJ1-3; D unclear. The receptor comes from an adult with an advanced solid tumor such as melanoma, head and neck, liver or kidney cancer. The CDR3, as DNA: TGTGCCAGCAGCCAAGGTAACGGTCGGGGATTAGAGGGAGGAAACACCATATATTTT. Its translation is CASSQGNGRGLEGGNTIYF. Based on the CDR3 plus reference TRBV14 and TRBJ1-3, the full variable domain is EAGVTQFPSHSVIEKGQTVTLRCDPISGHDNLYWYRRVMGKEIKFLLHFVKESKQDESGMPNNRFLAERTGGTYSTLKVQPAELEDSGVYFCASSQGNGRGLEGGNTIYFGEGSWLTVV.